This entry features one TCR beta chain sequence. Its antigen is unknown. The sample is drawn from a study of T cell repertoires in cytomegalovirus infection. Study background: HLA-B-restricted CMV epitopes that are well studied, plus recently identified HLA-C-restricted ones, were used by the study. Regarding the study as a whole: The study identified carriers of CMV plus the relevant HLA from cumulative public TCR beta family frequency.

This CDR3 comprises 17 residues. Germline CDR1 and CDR2: MNHEY and SMNVEV (reference sequence). V gave up 0 bases and J gave up 4 bases, with 16 bases separating them. TCRdb itself ran the reads through MiXCR, one entry per CDR3 protein. The table records 700,000 to 950,000 distinct CDR3 sequences, 32% of them present only once. This TCR was recovered from a human donor in good health (CMV status not recorded). Some clones in this sample may be carry-over from other donors' samples. This rearrangement joins TRBV27 to TRBJ1-5; D is unresolved. This sample comprised cultured CD8+ T cells from PBMCs, obtained from culture after CMV antigen stimulation. The CDR3 region is CASSLSPNRNLNQPQHF. CDR3 DNA sequence: TGTGCCAGCAGTTTATCCCCCAACCGAAACCTAAATCAGCCCCAGCATTTT.